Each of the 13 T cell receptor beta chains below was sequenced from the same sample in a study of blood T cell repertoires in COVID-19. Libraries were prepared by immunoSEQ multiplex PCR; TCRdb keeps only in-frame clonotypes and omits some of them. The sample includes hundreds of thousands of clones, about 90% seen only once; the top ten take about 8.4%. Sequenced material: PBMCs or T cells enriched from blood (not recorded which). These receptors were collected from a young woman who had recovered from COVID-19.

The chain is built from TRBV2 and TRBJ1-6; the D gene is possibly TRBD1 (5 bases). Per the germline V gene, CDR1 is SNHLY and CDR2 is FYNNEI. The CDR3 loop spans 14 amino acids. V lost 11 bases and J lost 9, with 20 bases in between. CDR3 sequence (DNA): TGTGCCGCTGGGCGGGGGAATTTCGGTTCACCCCTCCACTTT. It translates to CAAGRGNFGSPLHF. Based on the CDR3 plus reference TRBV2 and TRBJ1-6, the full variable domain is EPEVTQTPSHQVTQMGQEVILRCVPISNHLYFYWYRQILGQKVEFLVSFYNNEISEKSEIFDDQFSVERPDGSNFTLKIRSTKLEDSAMYFCAAGRGNFGSPLHFGNGTRLTVT.

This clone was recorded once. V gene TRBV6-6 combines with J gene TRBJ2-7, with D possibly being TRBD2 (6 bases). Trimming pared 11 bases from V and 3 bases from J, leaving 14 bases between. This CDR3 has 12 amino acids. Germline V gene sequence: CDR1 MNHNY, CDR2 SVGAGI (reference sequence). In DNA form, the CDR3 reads TGTGCCGCGGGGATGGGCGACTACGAGCAGTACTTC. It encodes CAAGMGDYEQYF.

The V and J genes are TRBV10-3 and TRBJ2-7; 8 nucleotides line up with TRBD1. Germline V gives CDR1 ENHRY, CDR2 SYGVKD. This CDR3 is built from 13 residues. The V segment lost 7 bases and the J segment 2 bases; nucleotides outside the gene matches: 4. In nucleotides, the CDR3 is TGTGCCATCATGGGACAGGCAACCTACGAGCAGTACTTC. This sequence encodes CAIMGQATYEQYF.

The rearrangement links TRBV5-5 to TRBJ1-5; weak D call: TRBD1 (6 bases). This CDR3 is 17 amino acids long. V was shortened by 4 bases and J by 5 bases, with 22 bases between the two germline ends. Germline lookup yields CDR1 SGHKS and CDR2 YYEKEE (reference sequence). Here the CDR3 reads CASSPNARTGIDQPQHF. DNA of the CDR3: TGTGCCAGCAGCCCGAACGCCCGAACAGGGATCGATCAGCCCCAGCATTTT.

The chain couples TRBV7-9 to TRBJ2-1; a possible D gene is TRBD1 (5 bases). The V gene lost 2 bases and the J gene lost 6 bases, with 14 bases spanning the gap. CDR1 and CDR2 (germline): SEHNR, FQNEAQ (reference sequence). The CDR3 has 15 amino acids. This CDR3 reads CASSLMDTVFNEQFF. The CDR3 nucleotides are TGTGCCAGCAGCTTAATGGACACTGTATTCAATGAGCAGTTCTTC.

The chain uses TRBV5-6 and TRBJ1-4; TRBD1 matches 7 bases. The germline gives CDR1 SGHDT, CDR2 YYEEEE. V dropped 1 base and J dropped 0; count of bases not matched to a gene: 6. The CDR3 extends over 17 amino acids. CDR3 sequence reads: CASSLIRGTTTNEKLFF. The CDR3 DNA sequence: TGTGCCAGCAGCTTGATCAGGGGGACCACAACTAATGAAAAACTGTTTTTT.

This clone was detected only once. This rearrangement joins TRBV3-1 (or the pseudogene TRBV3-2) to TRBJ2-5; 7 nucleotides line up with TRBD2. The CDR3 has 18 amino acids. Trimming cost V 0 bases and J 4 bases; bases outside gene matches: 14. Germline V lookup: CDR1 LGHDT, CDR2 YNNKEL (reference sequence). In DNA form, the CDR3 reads TGTGCCAGCAGCCAAGAGGAGCTTTTCTTGGCTAGCGGAGAGACCCAGTACTTC. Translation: CASSQEELFLASGETQYF.

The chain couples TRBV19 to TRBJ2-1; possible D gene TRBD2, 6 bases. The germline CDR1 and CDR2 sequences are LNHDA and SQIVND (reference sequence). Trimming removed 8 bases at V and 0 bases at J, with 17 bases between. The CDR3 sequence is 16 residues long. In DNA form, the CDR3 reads TGTGCCAGTCGTCCCCGGGACTTGTCCTCCTACAATGAGCAGTTCTTC. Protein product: CASRPRDLSSYNEQFF.

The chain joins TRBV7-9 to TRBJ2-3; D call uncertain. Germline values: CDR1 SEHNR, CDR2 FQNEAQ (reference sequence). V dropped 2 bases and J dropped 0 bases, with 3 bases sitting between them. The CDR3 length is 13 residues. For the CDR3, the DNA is TGTGCCAGCAGCTTATCAAGCACAGATACGCAGTATTTT. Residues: CASSLSSTDTQYF.

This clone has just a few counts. The chain's CDR3 is CASSRGLAGGTQETQYF. The CDR3 DNA follows: TGTGCCAGCAGCCGGGGACTAGCGGGAGGGACCCAAGAGACCCAGTACTTC. The gene calls are TRBV5-4 and TRBJ2-5; TRBD2 matches 16 bases. J lost 1 base, V lost 4 bases, and 4 bases had no gene match. The CDR3 contains 17 residues. The germline V gene encodes CDR1 SGHNT and CDR2 YYREEE (reference sequence).

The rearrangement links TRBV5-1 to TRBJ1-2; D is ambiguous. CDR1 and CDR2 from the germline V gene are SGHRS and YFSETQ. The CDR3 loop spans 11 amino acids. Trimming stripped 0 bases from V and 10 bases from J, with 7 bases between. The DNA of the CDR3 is TGCGCCAGCAGCTTGGGAGGGTTCTACACCTTC. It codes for CASSLGGFYTF. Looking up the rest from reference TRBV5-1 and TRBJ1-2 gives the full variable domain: KAGVTQTPRYLIKTRGQQVTLSCSPISGHRSVSWYQQTPGQGLQFLFEYFSETQRNKGNFPGRFSGRQFSNSRSEMNVSTLELGDSALYLCASSLGGFYTFGSGTRLTVV.

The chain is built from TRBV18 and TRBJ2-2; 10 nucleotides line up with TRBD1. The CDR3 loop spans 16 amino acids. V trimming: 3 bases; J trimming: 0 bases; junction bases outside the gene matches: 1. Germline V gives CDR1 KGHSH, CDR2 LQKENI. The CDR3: CASSPDRGANTGELFF. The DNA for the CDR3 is TGTGCCAGCTCACCGGACAGGGGGGCGAACACCGGGGAGCTGTTTTTT. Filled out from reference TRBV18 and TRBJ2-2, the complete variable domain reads NAGVMQNPRHLVRRRGQEARLRCSPMKGHSHVYWYRQLPEEGLKFMVYLQKENIIDESGMPKERFSAEFPKEGPSILRIQQVVRGDSAAYFCASSPDRGANTGELFFGEGSRLTVL.

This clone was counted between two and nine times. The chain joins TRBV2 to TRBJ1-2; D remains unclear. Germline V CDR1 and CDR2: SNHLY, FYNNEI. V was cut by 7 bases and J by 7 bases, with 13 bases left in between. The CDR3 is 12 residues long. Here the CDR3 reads CASIPNGGGYTF. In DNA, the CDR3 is TGTGCCAGCATACCTAACGGCGGTGGCTACACCTTC.